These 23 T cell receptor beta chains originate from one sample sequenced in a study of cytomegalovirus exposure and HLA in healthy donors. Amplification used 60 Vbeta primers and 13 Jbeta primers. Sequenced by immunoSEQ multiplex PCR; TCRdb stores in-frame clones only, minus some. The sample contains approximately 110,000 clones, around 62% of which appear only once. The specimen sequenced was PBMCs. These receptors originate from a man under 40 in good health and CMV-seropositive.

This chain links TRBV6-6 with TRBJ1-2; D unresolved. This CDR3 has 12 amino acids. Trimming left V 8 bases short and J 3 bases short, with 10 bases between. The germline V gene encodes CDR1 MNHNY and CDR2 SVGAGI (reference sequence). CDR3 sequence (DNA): TGTGCCAGCTCGGACTTCGACTATGGCTACACCTTC. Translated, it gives CASSDFDYGYTF.

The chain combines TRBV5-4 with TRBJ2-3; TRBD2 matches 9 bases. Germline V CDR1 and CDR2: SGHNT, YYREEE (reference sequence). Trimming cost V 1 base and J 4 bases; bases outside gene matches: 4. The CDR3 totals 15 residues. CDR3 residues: CASSLRLAGPDTQYF. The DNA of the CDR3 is TGTGCCAGCAGCTTGAGGCTAGCGGGACCAGATACGCAGTATTTT.

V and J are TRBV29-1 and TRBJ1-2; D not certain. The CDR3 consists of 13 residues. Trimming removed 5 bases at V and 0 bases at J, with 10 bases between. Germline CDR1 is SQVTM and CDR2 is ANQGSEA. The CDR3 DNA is TGCAGCGTTAAATCGTCGGCTAACTATGGCTACACCTTC. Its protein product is CSVKSSANYGYTF. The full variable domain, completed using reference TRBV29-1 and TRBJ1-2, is SAVISQKPSRDICQRGTSLTIQCQVDSQVTMMFWYRQQPGQSLTLIATANQGSEATYESGFVIDKFPISRPNLTFSTLTVSNMSPEDSSIYLCSVKSSANYGYTFGSGTRLTVV.

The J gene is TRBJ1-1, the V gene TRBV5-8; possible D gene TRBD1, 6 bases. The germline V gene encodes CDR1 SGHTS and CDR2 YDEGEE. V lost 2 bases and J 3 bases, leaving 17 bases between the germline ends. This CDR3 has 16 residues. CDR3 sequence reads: CASSFWGGAVYTEAFF. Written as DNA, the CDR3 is TGTGCCAGCAGCTTTTGGGGGGGCGCCGTATACACTGAAGCTTTCTTT.

The CDR3 here is CASSQLVSTDTQYF. The CDR3 nucleotides read TGTGCCAGCAGCCAGTTAGTGAGCACAGATACGCAGTATTTT. The chain uses TRBV14 and TRBJ2-3; D is unresolved. CDR1 is SGHDN, CDR2 FVKESK, per germline. CDR3 length: 14 amino acids. The V gene lost 3 bases and the J gene lost 0 bases, with 7 bases spanning the gap.

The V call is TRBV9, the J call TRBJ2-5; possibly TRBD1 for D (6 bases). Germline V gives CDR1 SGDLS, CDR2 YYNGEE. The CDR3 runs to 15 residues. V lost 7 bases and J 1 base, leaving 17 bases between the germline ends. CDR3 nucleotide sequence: TGTGCCAGCTCCTCCGGGACATGGATCCAAGAGACCCAGTACTTC. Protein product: CASSSGTWIQETQYF. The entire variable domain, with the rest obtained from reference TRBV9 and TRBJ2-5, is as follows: DSGVTQTPKHLITATGQRVTLRCSPRSGDLSVYWYQQSLDQGLQFLIQYYNGEERAKGNILERFSAQQFPDLHSELNLSSLELGDSALYFCASSSGTWIQETQYFGPGTRLLVL.

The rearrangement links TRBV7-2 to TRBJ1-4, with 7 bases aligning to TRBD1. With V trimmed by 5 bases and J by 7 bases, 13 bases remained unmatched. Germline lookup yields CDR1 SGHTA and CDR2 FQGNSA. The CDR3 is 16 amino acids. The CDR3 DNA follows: TGTGCCAGCAGCGCGCAACAGGGGCTAGATGGTGAAAAACTGTTTTTT. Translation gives CASSAQQGLDGEKLFF. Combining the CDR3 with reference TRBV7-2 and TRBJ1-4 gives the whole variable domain GAGVSQSPSNKVTEKGKDVELRCDPISGHTALYWYRQSLGQGLEFLIYFQGNSAPDKSGLPSDRFSAERTGGSVSTLTIQRTQQEDSAVYLCASSAQQGLDGEKLFFGSGTQLSVL.

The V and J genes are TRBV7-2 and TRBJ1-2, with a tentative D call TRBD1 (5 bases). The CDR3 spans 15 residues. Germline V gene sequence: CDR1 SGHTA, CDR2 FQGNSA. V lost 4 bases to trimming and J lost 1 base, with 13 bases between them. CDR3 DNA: TGTGCCAGCAGCTCGTCTTGGGACTTTAACTATGGCTACACCTTC. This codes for CASSSSWDFNYGYTF.

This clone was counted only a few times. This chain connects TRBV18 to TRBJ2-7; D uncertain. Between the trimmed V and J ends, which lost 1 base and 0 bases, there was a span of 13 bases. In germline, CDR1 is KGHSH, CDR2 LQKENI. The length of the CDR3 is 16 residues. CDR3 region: CASSPRLHESSYEQYF. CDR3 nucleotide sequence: TGTGCCAGCTCACCACGACTCCATGAGAGCTCCTACGAGCAGTACTTC.

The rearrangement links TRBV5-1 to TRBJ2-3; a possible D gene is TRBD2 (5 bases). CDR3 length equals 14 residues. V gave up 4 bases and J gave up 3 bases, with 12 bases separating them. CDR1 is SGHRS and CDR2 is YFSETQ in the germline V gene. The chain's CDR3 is CASSPPGVTDTQYF. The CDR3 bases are TGCGCCAGCAGCCCCCCCGGGGTAACAGATACGCAGTATTTT. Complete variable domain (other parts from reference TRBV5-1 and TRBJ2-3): KAGVTQTPRYLIKTRGQQVTLSCSPISGHRSVSWYQQTPGQGLQFLFEYFSETQRNKGNFPGRFSGRQFSNSRSEMNVSTLELGDSALYLCASSPPGVTDTQYFGPGTRLTVL.

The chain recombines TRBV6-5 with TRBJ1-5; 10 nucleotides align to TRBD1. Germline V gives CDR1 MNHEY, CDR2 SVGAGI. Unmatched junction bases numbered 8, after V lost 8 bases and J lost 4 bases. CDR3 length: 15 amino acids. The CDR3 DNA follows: TGTGCCAGCTCCGGGGGGACAGGGGCGAATCAGCCCCAGCATTTT. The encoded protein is CASSGGTGANQPQHF.

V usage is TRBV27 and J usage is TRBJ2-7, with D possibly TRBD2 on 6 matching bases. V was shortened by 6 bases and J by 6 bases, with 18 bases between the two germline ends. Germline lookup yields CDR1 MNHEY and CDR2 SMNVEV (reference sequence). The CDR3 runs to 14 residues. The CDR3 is CASSPAGPGGEQYF. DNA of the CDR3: TGTGCCAGCAGCCCCGCGGGGCCCGGTGGCGAGCAGTACTTC.

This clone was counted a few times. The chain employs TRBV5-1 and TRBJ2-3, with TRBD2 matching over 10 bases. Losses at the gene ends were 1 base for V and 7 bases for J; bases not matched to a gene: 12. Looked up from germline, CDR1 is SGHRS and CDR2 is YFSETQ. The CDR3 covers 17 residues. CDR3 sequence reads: CASSLRASGGPDHTQYF. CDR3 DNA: TGCGCCAGCAGCTTGCGCGCTAGCGGGGGCCCGGACCATACGCAGTATTTT.

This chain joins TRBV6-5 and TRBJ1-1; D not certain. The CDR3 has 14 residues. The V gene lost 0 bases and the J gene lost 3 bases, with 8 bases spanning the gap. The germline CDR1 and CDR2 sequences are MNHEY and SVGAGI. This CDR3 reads CASSYSYSYTEAFF. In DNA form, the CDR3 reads TGTGCCAGCAGTTACTCCTACAGTTACACTGAAGCTTTCTTT.

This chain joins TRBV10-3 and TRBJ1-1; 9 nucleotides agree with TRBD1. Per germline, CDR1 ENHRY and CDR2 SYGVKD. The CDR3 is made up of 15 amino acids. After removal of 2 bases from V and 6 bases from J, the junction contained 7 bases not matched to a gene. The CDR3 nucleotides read TGTGCCATCAGTGAGGTGGGACAGGGTAAAGCTGAAGCTTTCTTT. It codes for CAISEVGQGKAEAFF.

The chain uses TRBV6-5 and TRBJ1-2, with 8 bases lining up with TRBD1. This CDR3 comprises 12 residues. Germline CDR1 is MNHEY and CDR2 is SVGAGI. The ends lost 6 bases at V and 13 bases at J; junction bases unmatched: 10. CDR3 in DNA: TGTGCCAGCAGCAGGGGGCGGTTTTTGATCACCTTC. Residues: CASSRGRFLITF.

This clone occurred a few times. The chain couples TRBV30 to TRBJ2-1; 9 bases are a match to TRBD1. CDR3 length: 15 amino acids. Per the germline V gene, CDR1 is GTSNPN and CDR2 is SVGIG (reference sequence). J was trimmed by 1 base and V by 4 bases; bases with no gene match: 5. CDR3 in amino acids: CAWIGTGPSYNEQFF. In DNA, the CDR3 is TGTGCCTGGATAGGGACAGGGCCTTCCTACAATGAGCAGTTCTTC.

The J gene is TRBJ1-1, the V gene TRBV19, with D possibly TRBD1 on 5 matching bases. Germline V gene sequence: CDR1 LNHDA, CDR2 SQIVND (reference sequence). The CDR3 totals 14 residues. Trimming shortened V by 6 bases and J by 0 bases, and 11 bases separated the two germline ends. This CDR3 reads CASRRDGMNTEAFF. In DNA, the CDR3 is TGTGCCAGTAGGCGGGACGGAATGAACACTGAAGCTTTCTTT.

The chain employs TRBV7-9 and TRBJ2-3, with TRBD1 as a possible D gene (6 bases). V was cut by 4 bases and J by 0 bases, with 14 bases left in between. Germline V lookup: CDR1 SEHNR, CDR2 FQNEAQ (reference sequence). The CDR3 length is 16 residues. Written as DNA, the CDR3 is TGTGCCAGCAGCTCGACAGGAGCCACTAGCACAGATACGCAGTATTTT. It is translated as CASSSTGATSTDTQYF.

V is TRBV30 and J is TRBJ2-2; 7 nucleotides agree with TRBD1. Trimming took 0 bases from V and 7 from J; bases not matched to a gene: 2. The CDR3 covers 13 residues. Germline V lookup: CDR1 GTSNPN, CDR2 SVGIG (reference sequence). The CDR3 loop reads CAWSVQGVGELFF. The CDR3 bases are TGTGCCTGGAGTGTTCAGGGGGTCGGGGAGCTGTTTTTT.

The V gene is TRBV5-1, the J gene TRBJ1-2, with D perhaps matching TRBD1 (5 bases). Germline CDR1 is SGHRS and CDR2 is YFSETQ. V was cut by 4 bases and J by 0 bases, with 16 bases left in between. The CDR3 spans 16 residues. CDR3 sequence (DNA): TGCGCCAGCAGCGCCTGGCGGGACGAAGCTAACTATGGCTACACCTTC. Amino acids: CASSAWRDEANYGYTF. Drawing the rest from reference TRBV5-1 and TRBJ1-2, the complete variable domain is KAGVTQTPRYLIKTRGQQVTLSCSPISGHRSVSWYQQTPGQGLQFLFEYFSETQRNKGNFPGRFSGRQFSNSRSEMNVSTLELGDSALYLCASSAWRDEANYGYTFGSGTRLTVV.

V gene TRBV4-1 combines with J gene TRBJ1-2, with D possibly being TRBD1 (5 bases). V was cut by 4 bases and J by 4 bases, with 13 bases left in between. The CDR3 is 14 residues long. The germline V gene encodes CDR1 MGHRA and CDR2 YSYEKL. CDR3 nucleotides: TGCGCCAGCAGCCCACTCAGGGTCAGCTATGGCTACACCTTC. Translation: CASSPLRVSYGYTF.

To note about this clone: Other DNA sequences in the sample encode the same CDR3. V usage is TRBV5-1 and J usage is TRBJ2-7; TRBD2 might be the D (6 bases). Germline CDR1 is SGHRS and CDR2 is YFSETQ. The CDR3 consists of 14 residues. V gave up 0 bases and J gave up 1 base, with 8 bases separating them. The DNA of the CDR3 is TGCGCCAGCAGCTTGGTCGGGGGTTCCTACGAGCAGTACTTC. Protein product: CASSLVGGSYEQYF.